This TCR beta chain was captured by sequencing in a study of a mutant IDH1 vaccine in newly diagnosed glioma. The overall study: Administration of eight vaccinations to patients took place in weeks 1, 3, 5, 7, 11, 15, 19, 23.

The time point here: week 5, during vaccination. A single vaccine dose contained 300 ug of mutant IDH1 20-mer peptide, and topical imiquimod was used with it. For this clone: Its antigen is as yet unknown.

The method was immunoSEQ multiplex PCR; TCRdb's version includes in-frame clones alone and lacks a portion of them. The table lists tens of thousands of clones, approximately 85% of them singletons. The V gene's germline CDR1 is LNHNV and CDR2 YYDKDF (reference sequence). V lost 0 bases and J 15 bases, leaving 15 bases between the germline ends. The CDR3 length is 13 residues. The sequences come from PBMCs, collected from a glioma patient whose treatment included an IDH1 peptide vaccine. The receptor was isolated from a man between 40 and 49 years old with glioma. The V call is TRBV15, the J call TRBJ2-1, with D perhaps TRBD2 (6 bases). The CDR3: CATSRDSGEPLFF. The CDR3 bases are TGTGCCACCAGCAGAGATTCGGGAGAACCCCTGTTCTTC. The variable domain in full, completed from reference TRBV15 and TRBJ2-1, reads DAMVIQNPRYQVTQFGKPVTLSCSQTLNHNVMYWYQQKSSQAPKLLFHYYDKDFNNEADTPDNFQSRRPNTSFCFLDIRSPGLGDTAMYLCATSRDSGEPLFFGPGTRLTVL.